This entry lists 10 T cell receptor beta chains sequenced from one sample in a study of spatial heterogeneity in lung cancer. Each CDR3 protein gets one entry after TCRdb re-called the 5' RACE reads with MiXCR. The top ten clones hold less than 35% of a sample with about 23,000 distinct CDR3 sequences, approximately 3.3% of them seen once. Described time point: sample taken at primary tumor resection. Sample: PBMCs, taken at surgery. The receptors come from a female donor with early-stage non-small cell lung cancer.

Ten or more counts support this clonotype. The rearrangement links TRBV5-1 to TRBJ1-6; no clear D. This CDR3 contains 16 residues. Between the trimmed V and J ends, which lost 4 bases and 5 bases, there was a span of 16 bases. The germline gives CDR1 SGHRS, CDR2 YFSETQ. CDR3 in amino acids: CASSPGWAWDNSPLHF. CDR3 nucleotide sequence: TGCGCCAGCAGCCCCGGCTGGGCCTGGGATAATTCACCCCTCCACTTT.

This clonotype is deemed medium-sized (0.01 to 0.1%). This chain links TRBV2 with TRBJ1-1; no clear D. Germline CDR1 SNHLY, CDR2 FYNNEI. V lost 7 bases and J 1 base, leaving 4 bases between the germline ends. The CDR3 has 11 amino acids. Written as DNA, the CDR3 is TGTGCCAGCAAACCGAACACTGAAGCTTTCTTT. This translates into CASKPNTEAFF.

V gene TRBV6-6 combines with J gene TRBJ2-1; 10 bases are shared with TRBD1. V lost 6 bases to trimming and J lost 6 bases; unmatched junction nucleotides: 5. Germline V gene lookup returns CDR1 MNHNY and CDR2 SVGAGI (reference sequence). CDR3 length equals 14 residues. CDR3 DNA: TGTGCCAGCAGACCGGGACAGGGGTTCAATGAGCAGTTCTTC. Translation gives CASRPGQGFNEQFF.

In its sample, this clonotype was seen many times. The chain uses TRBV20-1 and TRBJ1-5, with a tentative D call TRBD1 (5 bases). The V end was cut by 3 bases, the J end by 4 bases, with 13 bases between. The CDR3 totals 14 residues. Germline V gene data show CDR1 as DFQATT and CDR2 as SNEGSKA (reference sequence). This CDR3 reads CSASPDSSNQPQHF. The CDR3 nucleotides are TGCAGTGCTAGCCCTGACAGTTCAAATCAGCCCCAGCATTTT.

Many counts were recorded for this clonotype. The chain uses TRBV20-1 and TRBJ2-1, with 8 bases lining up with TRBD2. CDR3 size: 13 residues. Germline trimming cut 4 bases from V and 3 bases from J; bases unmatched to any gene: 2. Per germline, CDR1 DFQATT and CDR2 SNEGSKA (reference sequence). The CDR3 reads CSAKLAVYNEQFF. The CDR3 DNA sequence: TGCAGTGCTAAACTAGCGGTCTACAATGAGCAGTTCTTC.

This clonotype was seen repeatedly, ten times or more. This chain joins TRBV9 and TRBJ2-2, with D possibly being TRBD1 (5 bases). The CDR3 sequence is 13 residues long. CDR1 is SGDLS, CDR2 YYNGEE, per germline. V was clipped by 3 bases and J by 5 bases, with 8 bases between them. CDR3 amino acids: CASSEGVTGELFF. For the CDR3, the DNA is TGTGCCAGCAGCGAAGGGGTGACCGGGGAGCTGTTTTTT.

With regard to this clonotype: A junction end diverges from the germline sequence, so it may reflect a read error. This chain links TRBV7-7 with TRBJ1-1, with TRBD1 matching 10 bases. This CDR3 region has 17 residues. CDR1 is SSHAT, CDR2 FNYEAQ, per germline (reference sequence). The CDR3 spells CASRNPTGGADRTEAFF. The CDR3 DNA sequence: TGTGCTAGCAGGAATCCGACAGGGGGCGCCGATCGGACTGAAGCTTTCTTT. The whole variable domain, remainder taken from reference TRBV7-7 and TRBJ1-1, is GAGVSQSPRYKVTKRGQDVTLRCDPISSHATLYWYQQALGQGPEFLTYFNYEAQPDKSGLPSDRFSAERPEGSISTLTIQRTEQRDSAMYRCASRNPTGGADRTEAFFGQGTRLTVV.

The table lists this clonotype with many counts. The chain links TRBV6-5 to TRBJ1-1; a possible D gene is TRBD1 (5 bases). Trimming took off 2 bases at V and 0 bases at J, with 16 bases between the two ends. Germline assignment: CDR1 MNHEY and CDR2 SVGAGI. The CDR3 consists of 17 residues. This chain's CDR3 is CASSYVPGTPMNTEAFF. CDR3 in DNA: TGTGCCAGCAGTTACGTTCCAGGGACGCCAATGAACACTGAAGCTTTCTTT.

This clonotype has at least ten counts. Here the CDR3 reads CASSLGTTGELFF. CDR3 DNA sequence: TGTGCCAGCAGCTTAGGTACTACCGGGGAGCTGTTTTTT. The V and J genes are TRBV11-2 and TRBJ2-2; D is uncertain. Trimming took off 1 base at V and 5 bases at J, with 5 bases between the two ends. The CDR3 extends over 13 amino acids. CDR1 SGHAT and CDR2 FQNNGV come from the germline V gene.

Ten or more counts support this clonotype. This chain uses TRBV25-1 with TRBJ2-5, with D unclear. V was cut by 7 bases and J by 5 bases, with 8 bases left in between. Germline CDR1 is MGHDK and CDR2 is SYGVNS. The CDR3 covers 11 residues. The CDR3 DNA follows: TGTGCCAGCACCGAGTTGGAGACCCAGTACTTC. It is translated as CASTELETQYF.